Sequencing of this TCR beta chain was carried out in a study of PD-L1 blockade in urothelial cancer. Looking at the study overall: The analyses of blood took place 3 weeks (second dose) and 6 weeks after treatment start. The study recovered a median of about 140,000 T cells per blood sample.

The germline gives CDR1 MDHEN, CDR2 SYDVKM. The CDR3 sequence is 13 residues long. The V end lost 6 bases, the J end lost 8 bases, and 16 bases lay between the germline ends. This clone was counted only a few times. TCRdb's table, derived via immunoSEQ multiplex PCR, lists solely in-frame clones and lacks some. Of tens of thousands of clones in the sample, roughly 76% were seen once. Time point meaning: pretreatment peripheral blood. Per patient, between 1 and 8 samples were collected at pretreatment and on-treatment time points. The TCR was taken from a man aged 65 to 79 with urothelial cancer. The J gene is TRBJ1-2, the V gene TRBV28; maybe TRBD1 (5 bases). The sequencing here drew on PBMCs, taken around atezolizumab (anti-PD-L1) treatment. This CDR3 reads CASSPGGPLGYTF. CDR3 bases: TGTGCCAGCAGCCCCGGGGGACCCCTCGGCTACACCTTC.